Following are 32 T cell receptor beta chains from one sample sequenced in a study of circulating tumor DNA in untreated peripheral T-cell lymphoma. The repertoire was sequenced with immunoSEQ multiplex PCR; TCRdb's copy has only in-frame clones and lacks some. The table lists 1,400 or so clones, under 75% of them singletons. Sequencing used tumor tissue. All receptors derive from a human donor with peripheral T-cell lymphoma.

V usage is TRBV11-3 and J usage is TRBJ2-3; a weak D match, TRBD2 (6 bases). Germline CDR1 and CDR2: SGHNT and YENEEA. The CDR3 sequence is 14 residues long. Trimming took 8 bases from V and 1 from J, leaving 13 bases between them. CDR3 bases: TGTGCCAGCCACGGGGGATGGGGCACAGATACGCAGTATTTT. Protein product: CASHGGWGTDTQYF.

The chain carries TRBV30 and TRBJ2-3; 13 bases fit TRBD2. The V gene's germline CDR1 is GTSNPN and CDR2 SVGIG (reference sequence). J gave up 9 bases and V 1 base, and 7 bases lay outside the gene matches. This CDR3 spans 15 amino acids. The CDR3 DNA is TGTGCCTGGAGTGCGACTAGCGGGGGGACGGGCACGCAGTATTTT. Protein sequence: CAWSATSGGTGTQYF.

The V gene is TRBV5-1, the J gene TRBJ1-3, with D possibly being TRBD1 (5 bases). CDR1 SGHRS and CDR2 YFSETQ come from the germline V gene. V was shortened by 4 bases and J by 0 bases, with 17 bases between the two germline ends. CDR3 length: 17 amino acids. The CDR3 here is CASSGAPGASSGNTIYF. The CDR3 DNA is TGCGCCAGCAGCGGCGCCCCCGGGGCTTCCTCTGGAAACACCATATATTTT.

This chain links TRBV11-3 with TRBJ2-7; maybe TRBD1 (5 bases). Trimming removed 5 bases from V and 4 bases from J, with 18 bases in between. CDR1 is SGHNT, CDR2 YENEEA, per germline. The CDR3 contains 15 residues. Here the CDR3 reads CASSTGPNPSYEQYF. CDR3 nucleotides: TGTGCCAGCAGCACAGGACCGAACCCGAGTTACGAGCAGTACTTC.

This chain connects TRBV12-5 to TRBJ2-1, with D possibly being TRBD1 or TRBD2 (5 bases each). The length of the CDR3 is 13 residues. Germline CDR1 reads LGHNT; CDR2 reads FRNRAP. CDR3 in amino acids: CASRQRGYNEQFF. As DNA, the CDR3 is TGTGCCAGCCGCCAGAGGGGTTACAATGAGCAGTTCTTC.

V is TRBV28 and J is TRBJ2-3, with 9 bases identical to TRBD2. The V gene's germline CDR1 is MDHEN and CDR2 SYDVKM. V was pared by 1 base and J by 5 bases, with 16 bases of the junction left unmatched. The CDR3 consists of 19 residues. The CDR3 DNA reads TGTGCCAGCAGTTTATATGGGCCCCTCCGGCGGGGGGGCGGAGATACGCAGTATTTT. Protein: CASSLYGPLRRGGGDTQYF. Complete variable domain (other parts from reference TRBV28 and TRBJ2-3): DVKVTQSSRYLVKRTGEKVFLECVQDMDHENMFWYRQDPGLGLRLIYFSYDVKMKEKGDIPEGYSVSREKKERFSLILESASTNQTSMYLCASSLYGPLRRGGGDTQYFGPGTRLTVL.

The chain combines TRBV1 with TRBJ2-1; the listed D gene, TRBD2, was not tested against the DNA. TRBV1 is assigned pseudogene status. The CDR3 is made up of 12 amino acids. The CDR3 DNA is TGCGCCAGCAGCCAAGATTCCGTGGAGCAGTTCTTC. This encodes CASSQDSVEQFF.

The chain is built from TRBV19 and TRBJ1-1, with TRBD1 identical over 10 bases. This CDR3 comprises 15 residues. V was pared by 5 bases and J by 4 bases, with 7 bases of the junction left unmatched. Germline-derived CDR1 and CDR2 are LNHDA and SQIVND (reference sequence). This chain's CDR3 is CASSRRDRGSTEAFF. The CDR3 DNA is TGTGCCAGTAGTCGACGGGACAGGGGATCCACTGAAGCTTTCTTT.

The chain combines TRBV11-3 with TRBJ1-5; no firm D call. Germline values: CDR1 SGHNT, CDR2 YENEEA. Trimming cost V 2 bases and J 3 bases, with 14 bases left between them. The length of the CDR3 is 16 residues. The CDR3 spells CASSLFSSGNNQPQHF. The CDR3 DNA reads TGTGCCAGCAGCTTATTTTCGTCGGGAAACAATCAGCCCCAGCATTTT.

The chain recombines TRBV1 with TRBJ2-4. TRBV1 is recorded as a pseudogene. CDR3 size: 16 residues. The CDR3 region has the DNA TGCGCCAGCAGCCAAGCGCCTCCGTTAGCCAAAAACATTCAGTACTTC. Its translation is CASSQAPPLAKNIQYF.

This clone was detected a few times. This chain connects TRBV5-1 to TRBJ1-2, with TRBD1 identical over 7 bases. The CDR3 is 15 residues long. Germline V CDR1 and CDR2: SGHRS, YFSETQ. V dropped 4 bases and J dropped 5; count of bases not matched to a gene: 11. The CDR3: CASSEDRPGAYGYTF. The CDR3 DNA sequence: TGCGCCAGCAGCGAGGACAGGCCAGGGGCTTATGGCTACACCTTC.

The chain carries TRBV27 and TRBJ2-7; no clear D. V was shortened by 3 bases and J by 0 bases, with 6 bases between the two germline ends. The CDR3 runs 13 residues. Per germline, CDR1 MNHEY and CDR2 SMNVEV (reference sequence). CDR3 sequence reads: CASSFPNSYEQYF. The CDR3 nucleotides read TGTGCCAGCAGTTTCCCCAACTCCTACGAGCAGTACTTC.

The chain joins TRBV19 to TRBJ1-1; D gene unclear. This CDR3 comprises 13 residues. The V end lost 7 bases, the J end lost 1 base, and 10 bases lay between the germline ends. The germline V gene encodes CDR1 LNHDA and CDR2 SQIVND (reference sequence). The CDR3 is CASKREGNTEAFF. CDR3 nucleotides: TGTGCCAGTAAAAGGGAGGGGAACACTGAAGCTTTCTTT.

V is TRBV28 and J is TRBJ1-5; TRBD1 agrees at 9 bases. Per the germline V gene, CDR1 is MDHEN and CDR2 is SYDVKM. Trimming at V came to 2 bases and at J to 6 bases, leaving 5 bases not matched to a gene. This CDR3 has 15 residues. This CDR3 is CASSLLQGAPQPQHF. The CDR3 DNA is TGTGCCAGCAGTTTACTACAGGGGGCACCTCAGCCCCAGCATTTT.

This chain connects TRBV28 to TRBJ1-3; tentative D call: TRBD1 (6 bases). The CDR3 loop spans 16 amino acids. Germline lookup yields CDR1 MDHEN and CDR2 SYDVKM. V was pared by 3 bases and J by 1 base, with 13 bases between. The CDR3 loop reads CASSLFTGASGNTIYF. Written as DNA, the CDR3 is TGTGCCAGCAGTTTGTTTACGGGGGCTTCTGGAAACACCATATATTTT.

The sample holds a few counts of this clone. CDR3 loop: CASSFLSGGAWREQYF. In DNA, the CDR3 is TGTGCCAGCAGCTTTCTTAGCGGGGGGGCCTGGAGAGAGCAGTACTTC. V is TRBV11-3 and J is TRBJ2-7; 11 bases are a match to TRBD2. Germline V gene sequence: CDR1 SGHNT, CDR2 YENEEA. J gave up 7 bases and V 3 bases, and 11 bases lay outside the gene matches. This CDR3 spans 16 amino acids.

V gene TRBV6-7 combines with J gene TRBJ1-5; D is unresolved. TRBV6-7 is an open reading frame, and its role is uncertain. V lost 4 bases and J lost 3, with 22 bases in between. This CDR3 is 18 amino acids long. CDR3 region: CASSWWEYDREANQPQHF. CDR3 coding DNA: TGTGCCAGCAGTTGGTGGGAGTACGACCGCGAGGCCAATCAGCCCCAGCATTTT.

The CDR3 sequence: CASSPIRDLQGKLFF. The CDR3 DNA follows: TGTGCCAGCAGTCCCATCCGGGACCTCCAGGGGAAACTGTTTTTT. The chain employs TRBV27 and TRBJ1-4; D may be TRBD1 (6 bases). Germline values: CDR1 MNHEY, CDR2 SMNVEV (reference sequence). The CDR3 is 15 residues long. V lost 5 bases and J 11 bases, leaving 21 bases between the germline ends.

The chain joins TRBV19 to TRBJ1-5; D remains unclear. Germline V gene lookup returns CDR1 LNHDA and CDR2 SQIVND (reference sequence). Between the trimmed V and J ends, which lost 6 bases and 3 bases, there was a span of 6 bases. The CDR3 sequence is 12 residues long. CDR3 nucleotides: TGTGCCAGTAGAGAGACCAATCAGCCCCAGCATTTT. This encodes CASRETNQPQHF.

This clone was seen a few times. This sequence joins TRBV28 and TRBJ1-5; a weak D match, TRBD1 (5 bases). Per germline, CDR1 MDHEN and CDR2 SYDVKM. This CDR3 spans 16 amino acids. V dropped 0 bases and J dropped 3 bases, with 12 bases sitting between them. The CDR3 reads CASSLWTRQPNQPQHF. The CDR3 DNA reads TGTGCCAGCAGTTTATGGACGCGACAGCCCAATCAGCCCCAGCATTTT.

The chain uses TRBV6-8 and TRBJ2-1, with D perhaps TRBD2 (7 bases). CDR3 length: 14 residues. The V gene lost 2 bases and the J gene lost 8 bases, with 13 bases spanning the gap. Germline V CDR1 and CDR2: MNHGY, SAAAGT. The CDR3 sequence: CASSYLAGADEQFF. CDR3 nucleotides: TGTGCCAGCAGTTACCTTGCGGGGGCGGATGAGCAGTTCTTC.

The chain links TRBV12-5 to TRBJ2-6, with TRBD1 as a possible D gene (6 bases). The CDR3 extends over 15 amino acids. Looked up from germline, CDR1 is LGHNT and CDR2 is FRNRAP. The CDR3 region is CALRTESSGANVLTF. CDR3 in DNA: TGTGCCCTTAGGACAGAGAGCTCTGGGGCCAACGTCCTGACTTTC.

V gene TRBV29-1 combines with J gene TRBJ2-6; D not resolved. Trimming left V 1 base short and J 2 bases short, with 6 bases between. The CDR3 extends over 14 amino acids. Germline CDR1 and CDR2: SQVTM and ANQGSEA. DNA for the CDR3: TGCAGCGTTGAAGGGGGTCCTGGGGCCAACGTCCTGACTTTC. This translates into CSVEGGPGANVLTF.

The rearrangement joins TRBV11-3 to TRBJ2-5; weak D call: TRBD2 (5 bases). The germline V gene encodes CDR1 SGHNT and CDR2 YENEEA. Trimming took off 6 bases at V and 2 bases at J, with 16 bases between the two ends. The CDR3 consists of 15 residues. The CDR3 DNA reads TGTGCCAGCAGGCGTTTGGAGCGGTATCAAGAGACCCAGTACTTC. Translation: CASRRLERYQETQYF.

Only a few counts were recorded for this clone. The chain has TRBV12-5 and TRBJ1-4; perhaps TRBD1 as D (5 bases). Germline assignment: CDR1 LGHNT and CDR2 FRNRAP. The CDR3 extends over 14 amino acids. CDR3 region: CATRPPGLNEKLFF. The CDR3 nucleotides read TGTGCCACCCGTCCCCCAGGGCTCAATGAAAAACTGTTTTTT.

V is TRBV19 and J is TRBJ1-5; a weak D match, TRBD1 (5 bases). There are 15 residues in the CDR3. Germline V gene data show CDR1 as LNHDA and CDR2 as SQIVND (reference sequence). The V end was cut by 3 bases, the J end by 2 bases, with 11 bases between. The CDR3 region is CASSMTMGGNQPQHF. The CDR3 nucleotides are TGTGCCAGTAGTATGACAATGGGGGGCAATCAGCCCCAGCATTTT.

This clone was counted only a few times. The chain uses TRBV19 and TRBJ1-5; D perhaps matches TRBD1 (6 bases). The CDR3 totals 15 residues. The germline CDR1 and CDR2 sequences are LNHDA and SQIVND (reference sequence). The V and J ends lost 3 bases and 7 bases respectively, with 16 bases between them. CDR3 loop: CASSMGGGTWQPQHF. In DNA form, the CDR3 reads TGTGCCAGTAGTATGGGGGGGGGCACGTGGCAGCCCCAGCATTTT. The full variable domain, completed using reference TRBV19 and TRBJ1-5, is DGGITQSPKYLFRKEGQNVTLSCEQNLNHDAMYWYRQDPGQGLRLIYYSQIVNDFQKGDIAEGYSVSREKKESFPLTVTSAQKNPTAFYLCASSMGGGTWQPQHFGDGTRLSIL.

The rearrangement links TRBV28 to TRBJ2-3, with 9 bases lining up with TRBD2. The CDR3 is made up of 15 amino acids. Germline CDR1 reads MDHEN; CDR2 reads SYDVKM. J lost 10 bases, V lost 5 bases, and 13 bases had no gene match. In DNA form, the CDR3 reads TGTGCCAGCAGTCTAACTAGCGGGTCCCTCTATCCGCAGTATTTT. Encoded protein: CASSLTSGSLYPQYF.

The chain carries TRBV28 and TRBJ1-1; D not resolved. Germline CDR1 MDHEN, CDR2 SYDVKM. CDR3 length: 15 residues. V was cut by 5 bases and J by 4 bases, with 17 bases left in between. In DNA, the CDR3 is TGTGCCAGCAGTACCACACAGACCCTGGGCACTGAAGCTTTCTTT. Residues: CASSTTQTLGTEAFF. The complete variable domain, with remaining parts taken from reference TRBV28 and TRBJ1-1, reads DVKVTQSSRYLVKRTGEKVFLECVQDMDHENMFWYRQDPGLGLRLIYFSYDVKMKEKGDIPEGYSVSREKKERFSLILESASTNQTSMYLCASSTTQTLGTEAFFGQGTRLTVV.

This rearrangement joins TRBV29-1 to TRBJ2-6; 8 bases agree with TRBD1. CDR3 length equals 14 residues. In germline, CDR1 is SQVTM, CDR2 ANQGSEA. Losses at the gene ends were 5 bases for V and 2 bases for J; bases not matched to a gene: 2. CDR3 DNA sequence: TGCAGCGTTTGGGGACAGGCTGGGGCCAACGTCCTGACTTTC. This codes for CSVWGQAGANVLTF.

This rearrangement joins TRBV2 to TRBJ2-1, with 14 bases fitting TRBD2. V lost 6 bases and J lost 6; bases outside the gene matches: 10. This CDR3 contains 17 residues. Germline V CDR1 and CDR2: SNHLY, FYNNEI. CDR3 sequence reads: CASSVPRTSGGLNEQFF. In DNA, the CDR3 is TGTGCCAGCAGCGTACCCCGGACTAGCGGGGGGCTCAATGAGCAGTTCTTC.

The chain recombines TRBV6-1 with TRBJ2-1; the D gene is possibly TRBD2 (5 bases). This CDR3 spans 17 amino acids. Germline CDR1 is MNHNS and CDR2 is SASEGT. Trimming left V 0 bases short and J 2 bases short, with 14 bases between. DNA for the CDR3: TGTGCCAGCAGTGAAGCGCTTCAAGCGGAGACCTACAATGAGCAGTTCTTC. This sequence encodes CASSEALQAETYNEQFF.